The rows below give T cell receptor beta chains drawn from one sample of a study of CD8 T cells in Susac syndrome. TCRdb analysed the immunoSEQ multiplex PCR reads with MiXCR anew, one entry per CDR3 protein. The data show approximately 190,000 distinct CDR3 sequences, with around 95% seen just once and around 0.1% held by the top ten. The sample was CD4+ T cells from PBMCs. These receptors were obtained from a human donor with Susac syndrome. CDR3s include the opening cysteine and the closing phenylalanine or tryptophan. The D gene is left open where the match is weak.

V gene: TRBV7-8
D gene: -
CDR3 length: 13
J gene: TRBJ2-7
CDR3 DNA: TGTGCCAGCAGCTTGAGTCCTCGCCGCGAGCAGTACTTC
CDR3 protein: CASSLSPRREQYF

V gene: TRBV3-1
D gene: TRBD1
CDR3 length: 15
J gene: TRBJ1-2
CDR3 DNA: TGTGCCAGCAGCCTTAAGCTGGACAGGTCGGGAGGCTACACCTTC
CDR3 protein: CASSLKLDRSGGYTF

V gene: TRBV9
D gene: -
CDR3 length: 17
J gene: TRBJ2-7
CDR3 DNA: TGTGCCAGCAGCGCCAGTCTGGGCCCGGGACTTATCCACGAGCAGTACTTC
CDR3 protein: CASSASLGPGLIHEQYF

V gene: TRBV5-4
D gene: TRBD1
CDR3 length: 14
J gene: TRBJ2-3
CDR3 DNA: TGTGCCAGCAGCCGGGACAGGGTTACAGATACGCAGTATTTT
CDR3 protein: CASSRDRVTDTQYF

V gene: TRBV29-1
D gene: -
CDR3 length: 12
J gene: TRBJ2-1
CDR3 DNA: TGCAGCGTTGACCTACAGGGACATGAGCAGTTCTTC
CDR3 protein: CSVDLQGHEQFF

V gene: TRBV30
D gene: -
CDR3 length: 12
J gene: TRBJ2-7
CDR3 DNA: TGTGCCGCAAGACGGGGGATCCACGAGCAGTACTTC
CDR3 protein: CAARRGIHEQYF

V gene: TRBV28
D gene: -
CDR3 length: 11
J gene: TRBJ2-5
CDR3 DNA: TGTGCCAGCAGTTTGATCGGGACCCAGTACTTC
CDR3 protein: CASSLIGTQYF

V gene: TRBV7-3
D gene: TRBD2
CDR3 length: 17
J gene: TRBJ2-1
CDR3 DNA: TGTGCCAGCAGCTTAACTAGCGGGGGACGCTCCTACAATGAGCAGTTCTTC
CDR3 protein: CASSLTSGGRSYNEQFF

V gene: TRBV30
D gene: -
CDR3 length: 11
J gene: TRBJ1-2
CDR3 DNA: TGTGCCTGCGACGGTGACGGTGGCTACACCTTC
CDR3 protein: CACDGDGGYTF

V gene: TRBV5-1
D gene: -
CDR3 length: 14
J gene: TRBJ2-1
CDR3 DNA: TGCGCCAGCAGAGAGTTTACCGACTACAATGAGCAGTTCTTC
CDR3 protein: CASREFTDYNEQFF